The clone carrying this TCR beta chain has a count of ten or more. MiXCR, applied by TCRdb to the RT-PCR reads, yields one record per CDR3 protein. The sample shows about a million distinct CDR3 sequences, about a sixth of them seen only once. This sample stems from a study of patients and donors after allogeneic stem cell transplantation. The germline V and J ends were trimmed by 3 bases and 1 base, with 11 bases remaining between them. This CDR3 is built from 15 residues. The V call is TRBV12-3 or TRBV12-4, the J call TRBJ2-3; D may be TRBD2 (5 bases). Sequencing used blood, either unsorted or a sorted T cell fraction (not recorded which). This receptor was taken from a human donor who was either an allogeneic HSCT recipient or a stem cell or donor lymphocyte infusion donor (not recorded which). It is not recorded whose cells these are; they may come from a transplant donor. The CDR3 DNA is TGTGCCAGCAGTTTGCGGGCCCGGGGCACAGATACGCAGTATTTT. Its translation is CASSLRARGTDTQYF.